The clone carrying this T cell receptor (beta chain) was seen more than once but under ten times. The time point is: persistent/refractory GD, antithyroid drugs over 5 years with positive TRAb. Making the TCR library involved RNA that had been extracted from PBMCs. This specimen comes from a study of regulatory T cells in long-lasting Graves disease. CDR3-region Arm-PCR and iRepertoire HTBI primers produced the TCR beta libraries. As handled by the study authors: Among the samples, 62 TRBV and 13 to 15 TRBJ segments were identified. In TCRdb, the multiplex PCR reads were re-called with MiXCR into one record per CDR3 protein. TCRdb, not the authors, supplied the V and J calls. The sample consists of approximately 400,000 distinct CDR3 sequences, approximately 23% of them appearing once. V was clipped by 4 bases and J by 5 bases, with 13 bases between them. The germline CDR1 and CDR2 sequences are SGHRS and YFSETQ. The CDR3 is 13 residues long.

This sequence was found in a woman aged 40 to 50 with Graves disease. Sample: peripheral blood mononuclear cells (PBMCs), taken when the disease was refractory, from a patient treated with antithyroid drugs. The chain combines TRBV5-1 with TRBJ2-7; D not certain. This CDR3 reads CASSPGGVNEQYF. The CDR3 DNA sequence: TGCGCCAGCAGCCCAGGTGGGGTGAACGAGCAGTACTTC.